This T cell receptor beta chain stems from a study of technical replicates of blood from a few donors. Sequencing was performed with immunoSEQ multiplex PCR; in TCRdb, only in-frame clones are kept and a portion is missing. The sample includes 55,000 to 65,000 clones, about 97% of them seen just once. The germline V gene encodes CDR1 SGHRS and CDR2 YFSETQ. The CDR3 totals 16 residues. Between the trimmed V and J ends, which lost 2 bases and 2 bases, there was a span of 17 bases. The sequence derives from a human donor in good health. The V gene is TRBV5-1, the J gene TRBJ2-7; perhaps TRBD1 as D (5 bases). The sample consisted of T cells isolated from PBMCs. CDR3 sequence (DNA): TGCGCCAGCAGCTTTTCGGCGGACCCAGGGACCTACGAGCAGTACTTC. Protein: CASSFSADPGTYEQYF.